This T cell receptor (beta chain) emerged from a study of chemoradiotherapy in HPV16-positive cancers. Broader study findings: During treatment, candidate HPV-specific clones and E7-related motifs expanded in tumor.

As concerns this clone: Antigen specificity is unknown.

TCRdb keeps only in-frame clones here, not all; method: immunoSEQ multiplex PCR. The profile shows approximately 30,000 clones, roughly 93% of them singletons. With 2 bases removed from V and 11 bases from J, the gap between germline ends came to 21 bases. The CDR3 is 15 residues long. The V gene's germline CDR1 is SEHNR and CDR2 FQNEAQ (reference sequence). This rearrangement joins TRBV7-9 to TRBJ1-1; D is ambiguous. Sequences were derived from blood, sampled from a patient who underwent chemoradiotherapy. This clonotype was obtained from a human donor with HPV-associated anogenital cancer. CDR3 bases: TGTGCCAGCAGCTTACCCCCAGGTAGTTTGACTAAGGCTTTCTTT. This encodes CASSLPPGSLTKAFF.